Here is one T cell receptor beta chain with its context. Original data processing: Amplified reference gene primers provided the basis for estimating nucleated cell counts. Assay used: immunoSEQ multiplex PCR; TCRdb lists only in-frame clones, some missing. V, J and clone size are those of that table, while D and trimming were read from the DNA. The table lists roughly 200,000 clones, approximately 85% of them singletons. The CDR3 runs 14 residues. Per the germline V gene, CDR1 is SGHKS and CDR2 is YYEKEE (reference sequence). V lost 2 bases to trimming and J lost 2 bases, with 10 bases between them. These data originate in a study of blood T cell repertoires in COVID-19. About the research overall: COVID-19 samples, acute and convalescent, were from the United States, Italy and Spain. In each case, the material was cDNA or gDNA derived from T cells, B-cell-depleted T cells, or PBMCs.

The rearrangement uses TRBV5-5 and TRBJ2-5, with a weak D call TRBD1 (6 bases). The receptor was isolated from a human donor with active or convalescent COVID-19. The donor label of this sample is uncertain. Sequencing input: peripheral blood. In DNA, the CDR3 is TGTGCCAGCAGCTTAACAGGGACACAAGAGACCCAGTACTTC. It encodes CASSLTGTQETQYF.